One sample yielded the 5 T cell receptor beta chains listed below, sequenced in a study of response to subunit inactivated influenza vaccine. TCRdb called the RT-PCR reads again in MiXCR, with one record for every CDR3 protein. Of around 580,000 distinct CDR3 sequences in the sample, less than 15% were seen once. This specimen was PBMCs from blood, taken about 11 days after vaccination. The receptor source for this set is a man aged 50 or older who received an inactivated influenza vaccine.

This clonotype has just a few counts. The chain has TRBV12-3 or TRBV12-4 and TRBJ1-5, with D perhaps matching TRBD1 (6 bases). The CDR3 runs to 15 residues. The V end lost 6 bases, the J end lost 3 bases, and 15 bases lay between the germline ends. The CDR3 is CASRRTGQVNQPQHF. In DNA form, the CDR3 reads TGTGCCAGCAGACGAACGGGACAAGTCAATCAGCCCCAGCATTTT.

This clonotype was seen at least ten times. The chain has TRBV5-6 and TRBJ2-3; TRBD2 is a possible D gene (6 bases). Germline CDR1 is SGHDT and CDR2 is YYEEEE. The length of the CDR3 is 17 residues. V lost 4 bases and J lost 2, with 20 bases in between. CDR3 in amino acids: CASSGPVGGRVTDTQYF. Here the CDR3 DNA reads TGTGCCAGCAGCGGGCCGGTCGGGGGACGGGTCACAGATACGCAGTATTTT.

This chain joins TRBV9 and TRBJ2-7; TRBD2 matches 7 bases. Germline trimming cut 1 base from V and 2 bases from J; bases unmatched to any gene: 6. Germline V gene sequence: CDR1 SGDLS, CDR2 YYNGEE. This CDR3 comprises 15 residues. CDR3 DNA sequence: TGTGCCAGCAGCGTAACTAGCGTGCCAACCTACGAGCAGTACTTC. Encoded protein: CASSVTSVPTYEQYF.

The V gene is TRBV20-1, the J gene TRBJ2-7; D is tentatively TRBD1 or TRBD2 (5 bases each). Germline CDR1 reads DFQATT; CDR2 reads SNEGSKA (reference sequence). The CDR3 covers 13 residues. V lost 0 bases to trimming and J lost 12 bases, with 18 bases between them. The CDR3 protein is CSARDPGRTARYF. CDR3 DNA: TGCAGTGCTAGAGATCCGGGACGGACGGCCCGGTACTTC.

The rearrangement uses TRBV4-1 and TRBJ2-3; D is uncertain. V lost 1 base, J lost 4 bases, and 9 bases lay in between. The CDR3 is 14 amino acids. CDR1 and CDR2 from the germline V gene are MGHRA and YSYEKL. The CDR3 DNA reads TGCGCCAGCAGCCAAGGCACATCAGCAGATACGCAGTATTTT. Amino acids: CASSQGTSADTQYF.